These 20 T cell receptor beta chains came from one sample sequenced in a study of cytomegalovirus exposure and HLA in healthy donors. The PCR was carried out with 60 Vbeta primers and 13 Jbeta primers. The table came from immunoSEQ multiplex PCR; TCRdb's copy has only in-frame clones and leaves some out. The sample lists approximately 210,000 clones, around 75% seen once, with approximately 0.4% in the top ten. What was sequenced was PBMCs. Source of these receptors: a male donor in good health and CMV-seropositive.

The J gene is TRBJ2-5, the V gene TRBV5-6, with D perhaps matching TRBD2 (6 bases). V was clipped by 2 bases and J by 4 bases, with 21 bases between them. Germline V lookup: CDR1 SGHDT, CDR2 YYEEEE. The CDR3 covers 17 residues. DNA for the CDR3: TGTGCCAGCAGCTTAAGGACTACCCGTGTCTTGGGAGAGACCCAGTACTTC. It specifies CASSLRTTRVLGETQYF.

The chain recombines TRBV7-2 with TRBJ2-5; 9 bases line up with TRBD1. The last part of the DNA fits TRBJ2-7 better; the J call may be wrong. The CDR3 is 15 amino acids. The V gene's germline CDR1 is SGHTA and CDR2 FQGNSA. For the CDR3, the DNA is TGTGCCAGCAGCTCCCCCGACAGGGGGTCGTACGAGCAGTACTTC. It specifies CASSSPDRGSYEQYF.

The CDR3: CASSPLLTGESEAFF. CDR3 bases: TGTGCCAGCAGCCCTTTATTAACAGGGGAATCTGAAGCTTTCTTT. The chain has TRBV9 and TRBJ1-1, with TRBD1 matching over 7 bases. Germline loops: CDR1 SGDLS, CDR2 YYNGEE. The CDR3 covers 15 residues. V lost 4 bases and J lost 6; bases outside the gene matches: 12.

In its sample, this clone was seen a few times. The gene calls are TRBV6-5 and TRBJ2-5, with 10 bases aligning to TRBD2. TRBJ2-7 explains the end of the DNA better; the J call may be wrong. CDR1 and CDR2 from the germline V gene are MNHEY and SVGAGI. The CDR3 loop spans 15 amino acids. In DNA form, the CDR3 reads TGTGCCAGCAGCTTCTCTAGCGGGAGTAGGTACGAGCAGTACTTC. It yields the protein CASSFSSGSRYEQYF.

The chain has TRBV7-2 and TRBJ2-3; 10 bases are a match to TRBD2. CDR1 and CDR2 from the germline V gene are SGHTA and FQGNSA. V trimming: 5 bases; J trimming: 0 bases; junction bases outside the gene matches: 5. The CDR3 runs 16 residues. This chain's CDR3 is CASSTKRGGSTDTQYF. CDR3 bases: TGTGCCAGCAGCACTAAGCGGGGGGGTAGCACAGATACGCAGTATTTT.

This clone was picked up a small number of times. The J gene is TRBJ2-4, the V gene TRBV5-4, with a weak D call TRBD1 (6 bases). The germline V gene encodes CDR1 SGHNT and CDR2 YYREEE (reference sequence). This CDR3 has 15 amino acids. V shed 4 bases and J shed 6 bases, with 17 bases lying between them. In nucleotides, the CDR3 is TGTGCCAGCAGCCTGCTCAGGGGTGCGGGAAACATTCAGTACTTC. This sequence encodes CASSLLRGAGNIQYF.

The chain uses TRBV6-5 and TRBJ2-5; D might be TRBD2 (6 bases). V was clipped by 1 base and J by 4 bases, with 10 bases between them. From germline, CDR1 is MNHEY and CDR2 SVGAGI. The CDR3 has 14 residues. The CDR3 DNA sequence: TGTGCCAGCAGTTACTTTCGGGGGAGAGAGACCCAGTACTTC. It codes for CASSYFRGRETQYF.

The chain is built from TRBV28 and TRBJ2-7; TRBD2 agrees at 8 bases. The germline gives CDR1 MDHEN, CDR2 SYDVKM. V dropped 3 bases and J dropped 3; count of bases not matched to a gene: 7. The CDR3 is 15 residues long. CDR3 DNA: TGTGCCAGCAGTTTCTCAGCGGGGGTTAGCTACGAGCAGTACTTC. It codes for CASSFSAGVSYEQYF.

This clone was seen only once. The genes are TRBV13 and TRBJ1-4; 10 nucleotides match TRBD1. This CDR3 is built from 16 residues. J was trimmed by 8 bases and V by 4 bases; bases with no gene match: 10. The germline V gene encodes CDR1 PRHDT and CDR2 FYEKMQ (reference sequence). DNA of the CDR3: TGTGCCAGCAGCTACGACAGGGGGCTAGATCAAGAAAAACTGTTTTTT. It is translated as CASSYDRGLDQEKLFF.

The V call is TRBV10-3, the J call TRBJ1-4, with D tentatively TRBD1 (5 bases). Trimming removed 5 bases from V and 0 bases from J, with 7 bases in between. Germline values: CDR1 ENHRY, CDR2 SYGVKD. The CDR3 consists of 14 residues. The CDR3, as DNA: TGTGCCATCAGTCGACAGTCAACTAATGAAAAACTGTTTTTT. Translating it yields CAISRQSTNEKLFF.

The rearrangement links TRBV19 to TRBJ1-3, with unresolved D. Germline V gene data show CDR1 as LNHDA and CDR2 as SQIVND (reference sequence). This CDR3 region has 15 residues. Between the trimmed V and J ends, which lost 5 bases and 0 bases, there was a span of 11 bases. The CDR3 is CASSPGLLSGNTIYF. The CDR3 DNA reads TGTGCCAGTAGTCCCGGACTCCTCTCTGGAAACACCATATATTTT.

V gene TRBV7-9 combines with J gene TRBJ2-2; 8 positions agree with TRBD2. The CDR3 runs to 15 residues. Germline V lookup: CDR1 SEHNR, CDR2 FQNEAQ (reference sequence). V shed 2 bases and J 8 bases; nucleotides not matched to a gene: 7. CDR3 sequence (DNA): TGTGCCAGCAGCTTAACGGGAGGGCTTGCGGGGGAGCTGTTTTTT. This codes for CASSLTGGLAGELFF. The full variable domain, with the rest looked up from reference TRBV7-9 and TRBJ2-2, is DTGVSQNPRHKITKRGQNVTFRCDPISEHNRLYWYRQTLGQGPEFLTYFQNEAQLEKSRLLSDRFSAERPKGSFSTLEIQRTEQGDSAMYLCASSLTGGLAGELFFGEGSRLTVL.

V usage is TRBV5-1 and J usage is TRBJ2-5; a possible D gene is TRBD2 (5 bases). Trimming removed 3 bases at V and 1 base at J, with 13 bases between. The CDR3 is 15 residues long. CDR1 and CDR2 from the germline V gene are SGHRS and YFSETQ. The CDR3 here is CASSSSLGPQETQYF. The CDR3 DNA reads TGCGCCAGCAGCTCATCACTAGGTCCCCAAGAGACCCAGTACTTC. Drawing the rest from reference TRBV5-1 and TRBJ2-5, the complete variable domain is KAGVTQTPRYLIKTRGQQVTLSCSPISGHRSVSWYQQTPGQGLQFLFEYFSETQRNKGNFPGRFSGRQFSNSRSEMNVSTLELGDSALYLCASSSSLGPQETQYFGPGTRLLVL.

The chain joins TRBV9 to TRBJ2-5, with 9 nucleotides matching TRBD2. CDR1 is SGDLS and CDR2 is YYNGEE in the germline V gene. V lost 2 bases, J lost 7 bases, and 12 bases stayed unmatched. The CDR3 runs 16 residues. CDR3 DNA sequence: TGTGCCAGCAGCGTTGGCGGGAGGGCCGTTGTAGGGACCCAGTACTTC. Protein: CASSVGGRAVVGTQYF.

The chain employs TRBV18 and TRBJ2-1; 10 bases map to TRBD1. Trimming at V came to 3 bases and at J to 2 bases, leaving 4 bases not matched to a gene. Germline lookup yields CDR1 KGHSH and CDR2 LQKENI. The length of the CDR3 is 16 residues. The CDR3 sequence: CASSPRDRGPYNEQFF. DNA for the CDR3: TGTGCCAGCTCACCCAGGGACAGGGGCCCCTACAATGAGCAGTTCTTC.

The J gene is TRBJ2-5, the V gene TRBV29-1, with TRBD1 matching over 9 bases. The junction had 13 bases not matched to a gene; V was cut back by 3 bases and J by 11 bases. Germline CDR1 is SQVTM and CDR2 is ANQGSEA. The CDR3 is 14 residues long. The CDR3: CSVDGTGLVRQQYF. In DNA form, the CDR3 reads TGCAGCGTTGATGGGACAGGGCTAGTCCGGCAGCAGTACTTC.

The chain links TRBV28 to TRBJ1-3, with unresolved D. CDR1 MDHEN and CDR2 SYDVKM come from the germline V gene. The CDR3 contains 17 residues. With 5 bases removed from V and 0 bases from J, the gap between germline ends came to 17 bases. For the CDR3, the DNA is TGTGCCAGCAGTCCGATTAAACAGACCAACTCTGGAAACACCATATATTTT. This gives the protein CASSPIKQTNSGNTIYF.

The chain combines TRBV30 with TRBJ2-3; D not certain. The germline V gene encodes CDR1 GTSNPN and CDR2 SVGIG (reference sequence). The CDR3 runs 13 residues. With 2 bases removed from V and 1 base from J, the gap between germline ends came to 7 bases. CDR3 in DNA: TGTGCCTGGAGTTACTCTCGCACAGATACGCAGTATTTT. Translation gives CAWSYSRTDTQYF.

The V call is TRBV5-4, the J call TRBJ2-3, with D possibly TRBD2 on 6 matching bases. CDR3 length equals 12 residues. V was clipped by 5 bases and J by 4 bases, with 8 bases between them. Germline CDR1 reads SGHNT; CDR2 reads YYREEE (reference sequence). The chain's CDR3 is CASREGPDTQYF. The CDR3 nucleotides are TGTGCCAGCAGGGAGGGGCCAGATACGCAGTATTTT.

The V call is TRBV6-5, the J call TRBJ2-7, with 8 positions matching TRBD2. The trim removed 0 bases at V and 4 bases at J, leaving 8 bases unmatched. The CDR3 extends over 16 amino acids. Germline V lookup: CDR1 MNHEY, CDR2 SVGAGI. The CDR3 nucleotides are TGTGCCAGCAGTTACTCTGGGGGTCTAGCGGGTTACGAGCAGTACTTC. Its translation is CASSYSGGLAGYEQYF.